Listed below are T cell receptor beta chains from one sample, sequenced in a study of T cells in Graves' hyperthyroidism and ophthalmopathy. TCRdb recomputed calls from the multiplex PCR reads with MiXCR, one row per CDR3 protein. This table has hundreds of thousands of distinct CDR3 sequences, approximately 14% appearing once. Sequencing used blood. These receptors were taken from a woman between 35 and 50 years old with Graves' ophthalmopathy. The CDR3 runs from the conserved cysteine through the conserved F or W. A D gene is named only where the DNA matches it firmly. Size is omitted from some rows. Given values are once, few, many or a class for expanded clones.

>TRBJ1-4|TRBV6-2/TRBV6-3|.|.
CASIEGGGHSNEKLFF
TGTGCCAGCATCGAGGGCGGAGGGCATAGTAATGAAAAACTGTTTTTT
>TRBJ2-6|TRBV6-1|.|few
CASRGTATTPSGANVLTF
TGTGCCAGCAGAGGCACAGCCACGACCCCATCTGGGGCCAACGTCCTGACTTTC
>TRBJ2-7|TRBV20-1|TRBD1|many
CSARAPGTVHYEQYF
TGCAGTGCTAGGGCTCCAGGGACAGTACACTACGAGCAGTACTTC
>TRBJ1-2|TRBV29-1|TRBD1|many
CSVRTTGRRGYTF
TGCAGCGTCCGTACGACAGGGCGGCGAGGCTACACCTTC
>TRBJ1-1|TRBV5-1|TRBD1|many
CASSLDGTGGTEAFF
TGCGCCAGCAGCTTGGATGGGACAGGGGGCACTGAAGCTTTCTTT
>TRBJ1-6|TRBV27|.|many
CASRSIMGSPLHF
TGTGCCAGCAGATCTATCATGGGTTCACCCCTCCACTTT
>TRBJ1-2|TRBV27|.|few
CASSFNRANYGYIF
TGTGCCAGCAGTTTTAACAGAGCTAACTATGGCTACATCTTC
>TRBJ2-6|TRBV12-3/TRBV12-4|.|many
CASSTGDRGSGANVLTF
TGTGCCAGCAGTACAGGAGACCGAGGTTCTGGGGCCAACGTCCTGACTTTC
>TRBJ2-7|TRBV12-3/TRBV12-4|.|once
CASSFRASSYEQYF
TGTGCCAGCAGTTTTCGGGCCAGCTCCTACGAGCAGTACTTC
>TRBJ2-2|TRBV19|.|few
CASSIRRTENTGELFF
TGTGCCAGTAGTATTCGACGGACAGAGAACACCGGGGAGCTGTTTTTT
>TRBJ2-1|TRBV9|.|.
CASSPRPSNEQFF
TGTGCCAGCAGCCCAAGACCCTCGAATGAGCAGTTCTTC
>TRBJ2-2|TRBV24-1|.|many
CATSDLGGAKTGELFF
TGTGCCACCAGTGATTTGGGAGGGGCGAAGACCGGGGAGCTGTTTTTT
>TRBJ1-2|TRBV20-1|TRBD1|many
CSARARDRGSDGYTF
TGCAGTGCTAGAGCAAGGGACAGGGGTAGTGATGGCTACACCTTC
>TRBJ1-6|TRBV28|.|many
CASSRGRNNSPLHF
TGTGCCAGCAGTAGGGGTAGGAATAATTCACCCCTCCACTTT
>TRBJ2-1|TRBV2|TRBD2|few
CASRTAGGSYNEQFF
TGTGCCAGCAGGACGGCGGGGGGGTCCTACAATGAGCAGTTCTTC
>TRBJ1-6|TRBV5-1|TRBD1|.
CASSLGTGVTNSPLHF
TGCGCCAGCAGCTTGGGGACAGGGGTTACTAATTCACCCCTCCACTTT
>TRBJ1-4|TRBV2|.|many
CASSATVGNEKLFF
TGTGCCAGCAGTGCGACAGTCGGGAATGAAAAACTGTTTTTT
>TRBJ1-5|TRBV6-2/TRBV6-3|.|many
CASSRSNSNQPQHF
TGTGCCAGCAGTAGGTCGAATAGCAATCAGCCCCAGCATTTT
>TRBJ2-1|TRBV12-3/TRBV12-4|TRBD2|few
CASSLSKRGGIDEQFF
TGTGCCAGCAGTCTGAGTAAGCGGGGGGGTATAGATGAGCAGTTCTTC
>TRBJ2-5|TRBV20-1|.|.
CSAPKIQETQYF
TGCAGTGCCCCAAAGATCCAAGAGACCCAGTACTTC
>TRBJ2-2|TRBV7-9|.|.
CASGLFGGVRNTGELFF
TGTGCCAGCGGCCTATTCGGCGGGGTTCGGAACACCGGGGAGCTGTTTTTT
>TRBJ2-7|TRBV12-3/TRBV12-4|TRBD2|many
CASSRTSGNYEQYF
TGTGCCAGCAGTCGGACTAGCGGAAACTACGAGCAGTACTTC
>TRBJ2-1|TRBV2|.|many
CASSEAGRGSWSEQFF
TGTGCCAGCAGTGAAGCCGGCAGGGGCTCTTGGTCGGAGCAGTTCTTC
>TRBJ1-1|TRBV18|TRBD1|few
CASSDRGGMNTEAFF
TGTGCCAGCTCAGACAGGGGGGGAATGAACACTGAAGCTTTCTTT
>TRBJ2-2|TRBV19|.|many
CASGGIAGQSGKTGELFF
TGTGCCTCAGGGGGAATAGCGGGTCAGTCTGGGAAGACCGGGGAGCTGTTTTTT
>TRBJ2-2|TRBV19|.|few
CASSIVGGTGELFF
TGTGCCAGTAGTATAGTAGGGGGCACCGGGGAGCTGTTTTTT
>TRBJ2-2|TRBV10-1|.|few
CASSEAHSGAGELFF
TGCGCCAGCAGTGAGGCACATAGCGGAGCCGGGGAGCTGTTTTTT
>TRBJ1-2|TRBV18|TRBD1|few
CASSGTGWRFTF
TGTGCCAGCTCCGGGACAGGGTGGAGATTCACCTTC
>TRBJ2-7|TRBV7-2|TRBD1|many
CASSFDRGSNEQYF
TGTGCCAGCAGCTTCGACAGGGGATCCAACGAGCAGTACTTC
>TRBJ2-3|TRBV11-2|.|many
CASSLEGDNSDTQYF
TGTGCCAGCAGCTTAGAGGGGGACAACTCCGATACGCAGTATTTT
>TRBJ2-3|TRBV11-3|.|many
CASSLVDITDTQYF
TGTGCCAGCAGCTTAGTGGACATCACAGATACGCAGTATTTT